Shown below are 19 T cell receptor beta chains from a single sample sequenced in a study of blood T cell repertoires in COVID-19. The method was immunoSEQ multiplex PCR; TCRdb's version includes in-frame clones alone and lacks a portion of them. The table records about 210,000 clones, over 80% of them present only once. The sequenced material came from PBMCs or T cells enriched from blood (not recorded which). These receptors were collected from a man younger than 35 with acute COVID-19.

The V and J genes are TRBV4-1 and TRBJ1-6; D not certain. Trimming shortened V by 1 base and J by 0 bases, and 7 bases separated the two germline ends. Per the germline V gene, CDR1 is MGHRA and CDR2 is YSYEKL. This CDR3 has 16 residues. This chain's CDR3 is CASSQAPSSYNSPLHF. Written as DNA, the CDR3 is TGCGCCAGCAGCCAAGCGCCTAGCTCCTATAATTCACCCCTCCACTTT.

The V gene is TRBV19, the J gene TRBJ1-5, with TRBD1 identical over 8 bases. CDR1 is LNHDA, CDR2 SQIVND, per germline (reference sequence). Unmatched junction bases numbered 6, after V lost 3 bases and J lost 8 bases. The CDR3 length is 14 residues. The CDR3 spells CASSMRTGPEPQHF. CDR3 DNA: TGTGCCAGTAGTATGCGGACAGGGCCGGAGCCCCAGCATTTT.

The rearrangement joins TRBV7-2 to TRBJ1-1; TRBD1 might be the D (6 bases). The CDR3 loop spans 14 amino acids. Germline values: CDR1 SGHTA, CDR2 FQGNSA. Trimming left V 3 bases short and J 2 bases short, with 10 bases between. This CDR3 is CASSFGTHNTEAFF. CDR3 nucleotide sequence: TGTGCCAGCAGCTTCGGGACACACAACACTGAAGCTTTCTTT. The whole variable domain, filled in from reference TRBV7-2 and TRBJ1-1, reads GAGVSQSPSNKVTEKGKDVELRCDPISGHTALYWYRQSLGQGLEFLIYFQGNSAPDKSGLPSDRFSAERTGGSVSTLTIQRTQQEDSAVYLCASSFGTHNTEAFFGQGTRLTVV.

The chain is built from TRBV19 and TRBJ2-2; D may be TRBD1 (6 bases). This CDR3 is 15 amino acids long. The germline V and J ends were trimmed by 6 bases and 1 base, with 12 bases remaining between them. Germline assignment: CDR1 LNHDA and CDR2 SQIVND (reference sequence). The CDR3 spells CASSRQDLNTGELFF. In DNA, the CDR3 is TGTGCCAGTAGCAGACAGGACCTGAACACCGGGGAGCTGTTTTTT.

This clone was found once. The chain carries TRBV5-4 and TRBJ1-2; possibly TRBD1 for D (6 bases). The V gene lost 6 bases and the J gene lost 8 bases, with 11 bases spanning the gap. Germline-derived CDR1 and CDR2 are SGHNT and YYREEE (reference sequence). The length of the CDR3 is 11 residues. The CDR3 spells CASTLGGGYTF. CDR3 DNA sequence: TGTGCCAGCACCTTAGGGGGAGGCTACACCTTC.

This chain joins TRBV6-5 and TRBJ2-5; D unresolved. The V gene's germline CDR1 is MNHEY and CDR2 SVGAGI. Trimming shortened V by 7 bases and J by 4 bases, and 13 bases separated the two germline ends. The CDR3 totals 13 residues. The CDR3: CASTLATGETQYF. For the CDR3, the DNA is TGTGCCAGCACCCTCGCGACTGGAGAGACCCAGTACTTC.

This chain links TRBV5-8 with TRBJ2-5; 7 bases fit TRBD1. Germline CDR1 reads SGHTS; CDR2 reads YDEGEE. V lost 5 bases, J lost 4 bases, and 8 bases stayed unmatched. This CDR3 has 14 amino acids. The chain's CDR3 is CASRKTGEGETQYF. In DNA, the CDR3 is TGTGCCAGCAGAAAAACAGGGGAAGGAGAGACCCAGTACTTC.

The CDR3 DNA follows: TGTGCCAGCAGTGAAGTCAGGGGAACGGGTGGCTACACCTTC. This gives the protein CASSEVRGTGGYTF. V gene TRBV6-1 combines with J gene TRBJ1-2; possibly TRBD1 for D (6 bases). Germline V lookup: CDR1 MNHNS, CDR2 SASEGT. CDR3 length equals 14 residues. V was clipped by 1 base and J by 7 bases, with 13 bases between them.

This chain links TRBV19 with TRBJ2-7, with D perhaps TRBD1 (7 bases). Trimming cost V 7 bases and J 4 bases, with 11 bases left between them. CDR3 length equals 12 residues. From germline, CDR1 is LNHDA and CDR2 SQIVND (reference sequence). The CDR3 DNA reads TGTGCCAGTACAGGGGGAGGATACGAGCAGTACTTC. Translated: CASTGGGYEQYF.

The V gene is TRBV6-5, the J gene TRBJ2-7; 10 bases align to TRBD1. J lost 6 bases, V lost 6 bases, and 8 bases had no gene match. The V gene's germline CDR1 is MNHEY and CDR2 SVGAGI. The CDR3 is 14 amino acids. The CDR3 reads CASRNRGQGGEQYF. The CDR3 bases are TGTGCCAGCAGAAATCGTGGACAGGGGGGCGAGCAGTACTTC.

V gene TRBV11-2 combines with J gene TRBJ1-6; the match to TRBD1 covers 7 bases. CDR3 length equals 15 residues. Per germline, CDR1 SGHAT and CDR2 FQNNGV. V gave up 3 bases and J gave up 10 bases; unmatched junction bases: 9. Here the CDR3 reads CASSLRQGGRSPLHF. As DNA, the CDR3 is TGTGCCAGCAGCTTGAGACAGGGCGGCCGGTCACCCCTCCACTTT. Drawing the rest from reference TRBV11-2 and TRBJ1-6, the complete variable domain is EAGVAQSPRYKIIEKRQSVAFWCNPISGHATLYWYQQILGQGPKLLIQFQNNGVVDDSQLPKDRFSAERLKGVDSTLKIQPAKLEDSAVYLCASSLRQGGRSPLHFGNGTRLTVT.

The chain's CDR3 is CASSLGGSLAYEQYF. The DNA for the CDR3 is TGTGCCAGCAGCTTAGGAGGTTCCCTAGCCTACGAGCAGTACTTC. The chain links TRBV7-3 to TRBJ2-7; maybe TRBD2 (5 bases). This CDR3 comprises 15 residues. In germline, CDR1 is SGHTA, CDR2 FQGTGA. The germline V and J ends were trimmed by 2 bases and 2 bases, with 13 bases remaining between them. Based on the CDR3 plus reference TRBV7-3 and TRBJ2-7, the full variable domain is GAGVSQTPSNKVTEKGKYVELRCDPISGHTALYWYRQSLGQGPEFLIYFQGTGAADDSGLPNDRFFAVRPEGSVSTLKIQRTERGDSAVYLCASSLGGSLAYEQYFGPGTRLTVT.

The DNA of the CDR3 is TGTGCCAGAATGGGGGACAGGGGGTCTAGCACAGATACGCAGTATTTT. Translating gives CARMGDRGSSTDTQYF. J is TRBJ2-3 and V is TRBV27, with 11 bases that match TRBD1. J lost 0 bases, V lost 9 bases, and 8 bases had no gene match. The CDR3 contains 16 residues. Germline V lookup: CDR1 MNHEY, CDR2 SMNVEV (reference sequence).

This clone was detected a few times. The chain has TRBV7-2 and TRBJ2-7; TRBD2 aligns across 10 bases. This CDR3 is built from 15 residues. V was pared by 5 bases and J by 7 bases, with 11 bases of the junction left unmatched. The germline V gene has CDR1 SGHTA and CDR2 FQGNSA. The chain's CDR3 is CASSLLAGAWGEQYF. CDR3 nucleotides: TGTGCCAGCAGCCTTCTAGCGGGGGCATGGGGGGAGCAGTACTTC.

The chain links TRBV7-9 to TRBJ2-3; D is unresolved. Germline V CDR1 and CDR2: SEHNR, FQNEAQ (reference sequence). CDR3 length: 13 amino acids. Trimming took off 2 bases at V and 5 bases at J, with 8 bases between the two ends. In DNA, the CDR3 is TGTGCCAGCAGCTTAAAGGAGAGAGATACGCAGTATTTT. Amino acids: CASSLKERDTQYF.

Here the CDR3 reads CASSSPAGTGGNSYNEQFF. The CDR3 DNA reads TGCGCCAGCAGCTCACCCGCCGGGACAGGGGGTAACTCCTACAATGAGCAGTTCTTC. The V gene is TRBV4-3, the J gene TRBJ2-1; 11 nucleotides agree with TRBD1. The trim removed 5 bases at V and 0 bases at J, leaving 12 bases unmatched. The CDR3 runs to 19 residues. CDR1 and CDR2 (germline): LGHNA, YSLEER.

This clone was seen only once. The gene calls are TRBV5-1 and TRBJ1-6; TRBD1 matches 10 bases. CDR3 size: 20 residues. The V segment lost 2 bases and the J segment 0 bases; nucleotides outside the gene matches: 11. Germline CDR1 reads SGHRS; CDR2 reads YFSETQ. The CDR3 protein is CASSFTQRQGASSYNSPLHF. The CDR3 DNA reads as TGCGCCAGCAGCTTTACCCAAAGACAGGGGGCGAGCTCCTATAATTCACCCCTCCACTTT. The whole variable domain, filled in from reference TRBV5-1 and TRBJ1-6, reads KAGVTQTPRYLIKTRGQQVTLSCSPISGHRSVSWYQQTPGQGLQFLFEYFSETQRNKGNFPGRFSGRQFSNSRSEMNVSTLELGDSALYLCASSFTQRQGASSYNSPLHFGNGTRLTVT.

This chain's CDR3 is CASGEQPGSYNSPLHF. In DNA, the CDR3 is TGTGCCAGCGGAGAGCAACCGGGGTCCTATAATTCACCCCTCCACTTT. The genes are TRBV2 and TRBJ1-6, with D uncertain. CDR1 is SNHLY, CDR2 FYNNEI, per germline. The germline V and J ends were trimmed by 8 bases and 1 base, with 15 bases remaining between them. The CDR3 loop spans 16 amino acids.

This sequence joins TRBV28 and TRBJ2-5; 7 bases are a match to TRBD1. This CDR3 spans 12 amino acids. Germline CDR1 MDHEN, CDR2 SYDVKM. V gave up 7 bases and J gave up 5 bases; unmatched junction bases: 4. The CDR3 sequence is CASNPDRETQYF. Written as DNA, the CDR3 is TGTGCCAGCAACCCGGACAGGGAGACCCAGTACTTC.